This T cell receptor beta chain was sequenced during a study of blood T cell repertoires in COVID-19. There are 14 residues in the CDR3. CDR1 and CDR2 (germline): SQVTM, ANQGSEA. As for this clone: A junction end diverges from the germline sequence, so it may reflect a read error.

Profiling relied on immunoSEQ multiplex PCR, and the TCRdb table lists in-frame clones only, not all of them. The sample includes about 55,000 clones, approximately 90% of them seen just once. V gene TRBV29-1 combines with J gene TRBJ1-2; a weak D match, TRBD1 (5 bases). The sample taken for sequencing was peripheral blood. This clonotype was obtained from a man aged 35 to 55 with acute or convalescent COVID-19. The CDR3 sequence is CSVEEDTKGYGYTF. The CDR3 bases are TGCAGCGTCGAAGAGGACACAAAGGGCTATGGCTACACCTTC.